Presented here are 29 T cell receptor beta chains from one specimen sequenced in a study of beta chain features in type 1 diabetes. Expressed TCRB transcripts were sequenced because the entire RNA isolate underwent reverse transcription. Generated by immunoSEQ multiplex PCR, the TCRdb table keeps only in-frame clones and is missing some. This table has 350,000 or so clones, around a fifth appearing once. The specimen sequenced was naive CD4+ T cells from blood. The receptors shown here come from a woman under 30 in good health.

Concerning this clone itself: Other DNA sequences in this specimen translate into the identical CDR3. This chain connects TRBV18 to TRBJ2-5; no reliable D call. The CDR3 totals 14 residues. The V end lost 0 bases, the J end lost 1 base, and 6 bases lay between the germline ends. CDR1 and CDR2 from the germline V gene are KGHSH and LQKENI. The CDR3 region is CASSPPSGQETQYF. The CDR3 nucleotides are TGTGCCAGCTCACCACCCTCCGGCCAAGAGACCCAGTACTTC.

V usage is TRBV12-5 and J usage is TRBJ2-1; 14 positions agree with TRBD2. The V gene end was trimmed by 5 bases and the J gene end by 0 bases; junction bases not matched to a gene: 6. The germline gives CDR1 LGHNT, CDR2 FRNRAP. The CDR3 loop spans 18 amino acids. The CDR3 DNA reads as TGTGCTAGTGGTCCGGGACTAGCGGGAGTTGGCTCCTACAATGAGCAGTTCTTC. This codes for CASGPGLAGVGSYNEQFF.

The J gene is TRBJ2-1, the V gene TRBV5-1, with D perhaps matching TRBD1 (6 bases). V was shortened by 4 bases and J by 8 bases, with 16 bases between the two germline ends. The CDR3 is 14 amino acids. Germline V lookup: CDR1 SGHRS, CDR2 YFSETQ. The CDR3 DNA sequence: TGCGCCAGCAGCCTAGGACAGTCTTTGGATGAGCAGTTCTTC. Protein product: CASSLGQSLDEQFF.

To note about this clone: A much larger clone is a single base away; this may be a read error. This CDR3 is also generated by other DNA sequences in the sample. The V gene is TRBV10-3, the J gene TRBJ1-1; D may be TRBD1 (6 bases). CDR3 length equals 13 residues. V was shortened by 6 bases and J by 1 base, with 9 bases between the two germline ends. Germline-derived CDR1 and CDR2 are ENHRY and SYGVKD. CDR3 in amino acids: CAISLQGNTEAFF. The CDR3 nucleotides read TGTGCCATCAGCTTACAGGGGAACACTGAAGCTTTCTTT.

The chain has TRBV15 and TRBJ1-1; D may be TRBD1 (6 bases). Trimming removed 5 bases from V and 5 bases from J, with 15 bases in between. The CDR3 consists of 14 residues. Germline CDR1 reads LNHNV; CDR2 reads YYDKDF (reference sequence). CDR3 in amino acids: CATSGGRGYTEAFF. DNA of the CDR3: TGTGCCACCAGCGGGGGGAGGGGGTATACTGAAGCTTTCTTT.

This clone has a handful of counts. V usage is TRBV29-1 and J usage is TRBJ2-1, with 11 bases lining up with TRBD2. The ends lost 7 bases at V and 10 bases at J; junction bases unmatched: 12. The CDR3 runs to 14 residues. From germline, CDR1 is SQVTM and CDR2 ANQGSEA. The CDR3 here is CSAGTSGGPWEQFF. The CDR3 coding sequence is TGCAGCGCCGGAACTAGCGGGGGTCCTTGGGAGCAGTTCTTC.

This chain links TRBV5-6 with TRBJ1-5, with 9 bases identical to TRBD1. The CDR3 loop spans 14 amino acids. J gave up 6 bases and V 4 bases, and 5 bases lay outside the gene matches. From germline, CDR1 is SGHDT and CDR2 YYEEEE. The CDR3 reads CASSATGGTQPQHF. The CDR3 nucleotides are TGTGCCAGCAGCGCGACAGGGGGAACTCAGCCCCAGCATTTT. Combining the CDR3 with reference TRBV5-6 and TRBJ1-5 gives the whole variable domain DAGVTQSPTHLIKTRGQQVTLRCSPKSGHDTVSWYQQALGQGPQFIFQYYEEEERQRGNFPDRFSGHQFPNYSSELNVNALLLGDSALYLCASSATGGTQPQHFGDGTRLSIL.

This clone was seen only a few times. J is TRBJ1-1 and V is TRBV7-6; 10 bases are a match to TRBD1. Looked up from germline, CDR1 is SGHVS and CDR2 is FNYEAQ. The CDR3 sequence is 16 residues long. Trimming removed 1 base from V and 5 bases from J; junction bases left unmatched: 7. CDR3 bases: TGTGCCAGCAGCTTAGGCCGACAGGGGGCTGGGACTGAAGCTTTCTTT. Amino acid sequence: CASSLGRQGAGTEAFF. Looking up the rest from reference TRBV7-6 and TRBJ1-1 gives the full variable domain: GAGVSQSPRYKVTKRGQDVALRCDPISGHVSLYWYRQALGQGPEFLTYFNYEAQQDKSGLPNDRFSAERPEGSISTLTIQRTEQRDSAMYRCASSLGRQGAGTEAFFGQGTRLTVV.

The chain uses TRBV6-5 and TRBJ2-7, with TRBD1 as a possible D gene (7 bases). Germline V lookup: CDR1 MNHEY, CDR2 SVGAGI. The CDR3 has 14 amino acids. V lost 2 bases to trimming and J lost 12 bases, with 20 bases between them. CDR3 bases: TGTGCCAGCAGTTACGGAGGGACAGCCTTTCTGTGGTACTTC. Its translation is CASSYGGTAFLWYF.

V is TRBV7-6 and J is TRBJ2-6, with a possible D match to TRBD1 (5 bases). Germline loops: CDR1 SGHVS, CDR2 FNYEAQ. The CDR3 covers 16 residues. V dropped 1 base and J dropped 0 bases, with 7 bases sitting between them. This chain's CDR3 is CASSLEGNSGANVLTF. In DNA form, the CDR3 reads TGTGCCAGCAGCTTAGAGGGGAACTCTGGGGCCAACGTCCTGACTTTC.

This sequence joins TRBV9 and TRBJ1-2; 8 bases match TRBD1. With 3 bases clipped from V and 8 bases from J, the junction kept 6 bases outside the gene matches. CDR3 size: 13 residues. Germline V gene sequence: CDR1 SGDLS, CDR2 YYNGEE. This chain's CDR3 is CASSADRGGGYTF. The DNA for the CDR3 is TGTGCCAGCAGCGCCGACAGGGGCGGAGGCTACACCTTC.

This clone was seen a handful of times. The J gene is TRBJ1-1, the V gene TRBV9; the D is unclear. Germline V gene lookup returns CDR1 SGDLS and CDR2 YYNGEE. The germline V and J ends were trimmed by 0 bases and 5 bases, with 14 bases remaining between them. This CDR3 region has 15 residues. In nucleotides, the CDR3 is TGTGCCAGCAGCGTAGCTACGACCTCGGGGACTGAAGCTTTCTTT. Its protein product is CASSVATTSGTEAFF.

Written as DNA, the CDR3 is TGTGCCAGCAGCCTTATTCAGGGGGCCGAGGAAGAGACCCAGTACTTC. Its translation: CASSLIQGAEEETQYF. This sequence joins TRBV11-2 and TRBJ2-5, with 8 positions matching TRBD1. Losses at the gene ends were 5 bases for V and 3 bases for J; bases not matched to a gene: 11. In germline, CDR1 is SGHAT, CDR2 FQNNGV. The CDR3 has 16 amino acids.

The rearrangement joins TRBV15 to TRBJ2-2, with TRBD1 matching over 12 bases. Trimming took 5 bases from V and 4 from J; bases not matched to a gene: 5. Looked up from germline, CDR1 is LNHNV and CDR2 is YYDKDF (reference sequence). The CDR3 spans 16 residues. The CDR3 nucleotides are TGTGCCACCAGCTTCCCGGGACAGGGGGCCACCGGGGAGCTGTTTTTT. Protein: CATSFPGQGATGELFF.

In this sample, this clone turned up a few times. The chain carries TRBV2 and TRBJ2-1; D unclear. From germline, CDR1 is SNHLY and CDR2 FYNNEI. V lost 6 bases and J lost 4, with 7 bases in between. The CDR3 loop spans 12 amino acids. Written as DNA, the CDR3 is TGTGCCAGCAGCCCCTCGTACAATGAGCAGTTCTTC. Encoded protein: CASSPSYNEQFF.

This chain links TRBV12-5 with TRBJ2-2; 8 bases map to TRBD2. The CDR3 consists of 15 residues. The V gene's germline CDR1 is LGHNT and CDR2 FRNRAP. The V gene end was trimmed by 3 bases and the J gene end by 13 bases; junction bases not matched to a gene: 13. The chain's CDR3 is CASGLGLAGALRLFF. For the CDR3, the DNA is TGTGCTAGTGGTTTAGGACTAGCCGGGGCCTTACGGCTGTTTTTT.

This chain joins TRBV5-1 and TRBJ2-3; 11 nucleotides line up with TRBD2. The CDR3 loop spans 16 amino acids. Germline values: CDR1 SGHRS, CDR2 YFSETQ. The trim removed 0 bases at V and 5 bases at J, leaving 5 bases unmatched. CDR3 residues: CASSLGLAGPLDTQYF. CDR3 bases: TGCGCCAGCAGCTTGGGACTAGCGGGGCCTTTAGATACGCAGTATTTT.

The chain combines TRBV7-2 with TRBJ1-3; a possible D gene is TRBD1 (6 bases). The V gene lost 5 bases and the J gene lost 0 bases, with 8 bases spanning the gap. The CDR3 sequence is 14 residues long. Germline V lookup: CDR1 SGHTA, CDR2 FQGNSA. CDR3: CASSTGSSGNTIYF. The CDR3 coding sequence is TGTGCCAGCAGCACAGGGAGCTCTGGAAACACCATATATTTT.

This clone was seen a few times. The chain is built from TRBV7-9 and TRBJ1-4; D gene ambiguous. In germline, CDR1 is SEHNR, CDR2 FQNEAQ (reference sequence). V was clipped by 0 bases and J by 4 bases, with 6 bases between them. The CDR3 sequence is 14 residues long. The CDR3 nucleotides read TGTGCCAGCAGCTTAGCACGGAGTAATGAAAAACTGTTTTTT. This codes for CASSLARSNEKLFF.

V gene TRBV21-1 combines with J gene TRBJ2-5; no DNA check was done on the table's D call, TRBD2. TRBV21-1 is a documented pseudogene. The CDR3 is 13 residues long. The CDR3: CAIPGLARETQYF. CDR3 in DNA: TGTGCCATACCGGGACTAGCGAGAGAGACCCAGTACTTC.

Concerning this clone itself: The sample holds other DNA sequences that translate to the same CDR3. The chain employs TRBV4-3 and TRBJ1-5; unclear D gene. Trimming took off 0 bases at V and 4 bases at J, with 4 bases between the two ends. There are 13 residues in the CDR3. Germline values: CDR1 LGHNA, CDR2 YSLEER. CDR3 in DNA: TGCGCCAGCAGCCAAGATAGAAATCAGCCCCAGCATTTT. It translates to CASSQDRNQPQHF.

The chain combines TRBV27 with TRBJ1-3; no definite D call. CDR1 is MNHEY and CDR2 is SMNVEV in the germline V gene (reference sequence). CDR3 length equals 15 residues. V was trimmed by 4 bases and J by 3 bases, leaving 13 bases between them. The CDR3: CASSSTAAFGNTIYF. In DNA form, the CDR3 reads TGTGCCAGCAGTTCGACGGCGGCTTTTGGAAACACCATATATTTT.

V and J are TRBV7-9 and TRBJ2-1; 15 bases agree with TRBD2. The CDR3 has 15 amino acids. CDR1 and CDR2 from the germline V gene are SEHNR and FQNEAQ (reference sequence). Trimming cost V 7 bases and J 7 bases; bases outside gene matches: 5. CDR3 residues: CASTRGLAGGNEQFF. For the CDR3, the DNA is TGTGCCAGCACCCGAGGACTAGCGGGGGGGAATGAGCAGTTCTTC. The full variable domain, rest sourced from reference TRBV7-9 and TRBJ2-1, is DTGVSQNPRHKITKRGQNVTFRCDPISEHNRLYWYRQTLGQGPEFLTYFQNEAQLEKSRLLSDRFSAERPKGSFSTLEIQRTEQGDSAMYLCASTRGLAGGNEQFFGPGTRLTVL.

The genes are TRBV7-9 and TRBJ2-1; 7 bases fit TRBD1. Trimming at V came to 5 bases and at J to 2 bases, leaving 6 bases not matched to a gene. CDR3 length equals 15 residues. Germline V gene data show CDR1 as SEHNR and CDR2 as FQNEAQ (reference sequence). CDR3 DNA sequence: TGTGCCAGCAGCCCCAGAAGGGGGCCCTACAATGAGCAGTTCTTC. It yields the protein CASSPRRGPYNEQFF. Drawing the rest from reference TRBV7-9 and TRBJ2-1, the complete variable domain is DTGVSQNPRHKITKRGQNVTFRCDPISEHNRLYWYRQTLGQGPEFLTYFQNEAQLEKSRLLSDRFSAERPKGSFSTLEIQRTEQGDSAMYLCASSPRRGPYNEQFFGPGTRLTVL.

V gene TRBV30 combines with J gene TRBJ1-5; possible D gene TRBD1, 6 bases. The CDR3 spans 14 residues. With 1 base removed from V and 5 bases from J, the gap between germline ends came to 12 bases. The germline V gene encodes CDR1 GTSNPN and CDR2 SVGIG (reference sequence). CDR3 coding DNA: TGTGCCTGGAGTGGCGGACAGCCCGATCAGCCCCAGCATTTT. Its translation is CAWSGGQPDQPQHF.

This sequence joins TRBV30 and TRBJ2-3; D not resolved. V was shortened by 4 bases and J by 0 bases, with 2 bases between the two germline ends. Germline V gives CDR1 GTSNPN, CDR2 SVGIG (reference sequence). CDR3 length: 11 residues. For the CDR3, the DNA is TGTGCCTGGACTAGCACAGATACGCAGTATTTT. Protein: CAWTSTDTQYF.

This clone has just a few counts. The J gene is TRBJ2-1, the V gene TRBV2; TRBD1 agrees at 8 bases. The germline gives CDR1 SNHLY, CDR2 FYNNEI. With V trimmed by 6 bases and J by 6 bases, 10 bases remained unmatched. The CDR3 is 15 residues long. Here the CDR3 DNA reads TGTGCCAGCAGCCCGGACAGGGCTAGACGCAATGAGCAGTTCTTC. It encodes CASSPDRARRNEQFF.

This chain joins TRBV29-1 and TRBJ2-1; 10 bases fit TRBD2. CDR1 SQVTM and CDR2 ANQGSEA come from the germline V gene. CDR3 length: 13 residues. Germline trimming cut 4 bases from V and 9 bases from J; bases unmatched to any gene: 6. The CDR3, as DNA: TGCAGCGTTGGGCTAGCGGGAGATAGTGAGCAGTTCTTC. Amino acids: CSVGLAGDSEQFF.

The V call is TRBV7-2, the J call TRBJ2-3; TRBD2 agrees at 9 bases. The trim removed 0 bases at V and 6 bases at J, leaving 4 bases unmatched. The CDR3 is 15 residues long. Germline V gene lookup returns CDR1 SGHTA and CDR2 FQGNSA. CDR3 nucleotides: TGTGCCAGCAGCTTAGCCGTTCTAGCGGGGGATACGCAGTATTTT. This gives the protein CASSLAVLAGDTQYF.